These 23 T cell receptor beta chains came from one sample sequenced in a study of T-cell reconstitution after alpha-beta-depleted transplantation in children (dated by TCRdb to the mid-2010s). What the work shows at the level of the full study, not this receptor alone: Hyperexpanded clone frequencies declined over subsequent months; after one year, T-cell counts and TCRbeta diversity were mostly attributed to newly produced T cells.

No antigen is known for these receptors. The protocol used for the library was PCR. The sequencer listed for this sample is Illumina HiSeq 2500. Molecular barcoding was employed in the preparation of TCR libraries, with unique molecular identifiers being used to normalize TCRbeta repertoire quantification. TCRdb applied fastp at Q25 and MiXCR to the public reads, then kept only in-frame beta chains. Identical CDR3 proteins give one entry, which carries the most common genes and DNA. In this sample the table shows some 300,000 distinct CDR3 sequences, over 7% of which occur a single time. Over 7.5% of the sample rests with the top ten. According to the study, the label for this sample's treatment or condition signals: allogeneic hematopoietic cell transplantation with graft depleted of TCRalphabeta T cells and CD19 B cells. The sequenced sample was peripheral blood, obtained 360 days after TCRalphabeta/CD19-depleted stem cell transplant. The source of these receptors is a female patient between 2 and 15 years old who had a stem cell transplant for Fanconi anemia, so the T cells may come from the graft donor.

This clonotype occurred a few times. CDR3 loop: CASSPGTGPYGYTF. The CDR3 bases are TGCGCCAGCAGTCCCGGGACAGGGCCCTATGGCTACACCTTC. The V call is TRBV5-1, the J call TRBJ1-2; 9 positions match TRBD1. This CDR3 has 14 residues. Germline CDR1 and CDR2: SGHRS and YFSETQ. The J segment lost 4 bases and the V segment lost 5 bases, leaving 6 bases of the junction unmatched.

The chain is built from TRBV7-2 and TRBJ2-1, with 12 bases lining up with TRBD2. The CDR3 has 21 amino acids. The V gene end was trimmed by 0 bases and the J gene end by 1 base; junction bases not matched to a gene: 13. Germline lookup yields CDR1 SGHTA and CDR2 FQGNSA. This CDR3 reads CASSLALAGGSRVGSYNEQFF. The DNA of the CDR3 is TGTGCCAGCAGCTTAGCACTAGCGGGGGGCTCTCGGGTGGGATCCTACAATGAGCAGTTCTTC.

The CDR3 DNA reads as TGTGCCAGCAGCTTCGGGACAGGGTTCGACTATGGCTACACCTTC. Translating it yields CASSFGTGFDYGYTF. This rearrangement joins TRBV11-2 to TRBJ1-2; 9 bases are shared with TRBD1. The CDR3 covers 15 residues. Germline-derived CDR1 and CDR2 are SGHAT and FQNNGV. With 3 bases clipped from V and 3 bases from J, the junction kept 5 bases outside the gene matches.

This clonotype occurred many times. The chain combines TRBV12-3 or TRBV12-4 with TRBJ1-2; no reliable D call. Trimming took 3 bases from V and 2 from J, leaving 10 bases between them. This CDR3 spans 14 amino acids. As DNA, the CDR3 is TGTGCCAGCAGTTTCGGCGGTGTAAACTATGGCTACACCTTC. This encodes CASSFGGVNYGYTF.

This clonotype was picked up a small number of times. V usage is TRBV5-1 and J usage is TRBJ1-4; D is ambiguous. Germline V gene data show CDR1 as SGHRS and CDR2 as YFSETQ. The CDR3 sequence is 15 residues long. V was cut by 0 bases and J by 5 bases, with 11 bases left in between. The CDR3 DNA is TGCGCCAGCAGCTTGGCGGCCAGAGCAAATGAAAAACTGTTTTTT. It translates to CASSLAARANEKLFF.

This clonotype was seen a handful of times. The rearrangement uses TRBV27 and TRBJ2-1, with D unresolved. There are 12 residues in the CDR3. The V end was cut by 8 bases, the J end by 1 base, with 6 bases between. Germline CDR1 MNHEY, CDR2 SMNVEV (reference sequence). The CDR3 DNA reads TGTGCCAGCGGATGGTCCTACAATGAGCAGTTCTTC. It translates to CASGWSYNEQFF.

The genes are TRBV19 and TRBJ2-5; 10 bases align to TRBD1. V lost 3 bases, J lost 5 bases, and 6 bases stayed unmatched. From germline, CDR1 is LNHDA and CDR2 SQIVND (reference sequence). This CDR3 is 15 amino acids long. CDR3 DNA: TGTGCCAGTAGTATCTCGACAGGGGGCGGGGAGACCCAGTACTTC. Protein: CASSISTGGGETQYF.

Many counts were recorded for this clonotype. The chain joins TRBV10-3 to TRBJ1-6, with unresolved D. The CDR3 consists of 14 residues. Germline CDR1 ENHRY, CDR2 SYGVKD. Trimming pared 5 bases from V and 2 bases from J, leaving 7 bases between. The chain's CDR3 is CAISLDTYNSPLHF. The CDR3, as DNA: TGTGCCATCAGTCTAGACACCTATAATTCACCCCTCCACTTT.

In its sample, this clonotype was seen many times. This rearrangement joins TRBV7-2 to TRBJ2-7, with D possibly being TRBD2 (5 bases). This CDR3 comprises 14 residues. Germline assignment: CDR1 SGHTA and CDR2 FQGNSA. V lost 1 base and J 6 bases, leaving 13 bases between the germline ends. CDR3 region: CASSLDGVPFEQYF. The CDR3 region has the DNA TGTGCCAGCAGCTTAGACGGGGTCCCGTTCGAGCAGTACTTC.

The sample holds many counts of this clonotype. The CDR3 loop reads CASSLWGDEQFF. Written as DNA, the CDR3 is TGTGCCAGCAGTTTATGGGGTGATGAGCAGTTCTTC. This sequence joins TRBV28 and TRBJ2-1; D not certain. The germline gives CDR1 MDHEN, CDR2 SYDVKM. The V end lost 0 bases, the J end lost 8 bases, and 5 bases lay between the germline ends. This CDR3 has 12 residues.

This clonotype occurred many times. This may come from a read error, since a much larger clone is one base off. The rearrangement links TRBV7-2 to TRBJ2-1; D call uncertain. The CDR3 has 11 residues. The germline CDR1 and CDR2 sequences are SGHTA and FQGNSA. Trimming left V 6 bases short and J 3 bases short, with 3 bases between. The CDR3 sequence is CASRYYNEQFF. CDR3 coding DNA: TGTGCCAGCAGATACTACAATGAGCAGTTCTTC.

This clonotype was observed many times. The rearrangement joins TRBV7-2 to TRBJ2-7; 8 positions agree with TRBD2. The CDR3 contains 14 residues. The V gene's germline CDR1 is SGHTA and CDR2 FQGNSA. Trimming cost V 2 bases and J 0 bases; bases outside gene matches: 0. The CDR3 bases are TGTGCCAGCAGCTTAACTAGCGGCTCCTACGAGCAGTACTTC. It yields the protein CASSLTSGSYEQYF.

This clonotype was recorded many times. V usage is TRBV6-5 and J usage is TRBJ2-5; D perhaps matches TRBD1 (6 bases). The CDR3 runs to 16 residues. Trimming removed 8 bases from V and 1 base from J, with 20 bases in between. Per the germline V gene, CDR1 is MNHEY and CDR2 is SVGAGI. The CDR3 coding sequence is TGTGCCAGCTGTTTGAGTAGGGGGTCAGGCCAAGAGACCCAGTACTTC. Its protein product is CASCLSRGSGQETQYF.

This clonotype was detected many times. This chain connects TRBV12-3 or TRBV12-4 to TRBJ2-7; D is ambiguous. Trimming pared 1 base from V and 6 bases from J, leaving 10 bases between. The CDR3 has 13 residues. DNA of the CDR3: TGTGCCAGCAGTTTAGAACAGTCAACCGAGCAGTACTTC. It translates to CASSLEQSTEQYF.

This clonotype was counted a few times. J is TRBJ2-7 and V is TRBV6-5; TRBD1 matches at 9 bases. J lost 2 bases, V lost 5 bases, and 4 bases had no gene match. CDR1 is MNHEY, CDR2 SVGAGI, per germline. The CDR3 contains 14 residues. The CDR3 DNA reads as TGTGCCAGCAGTCACCGGACAGGGGCCTACGAGCAGTACTTC. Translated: CASSHRTGAYEQYF.

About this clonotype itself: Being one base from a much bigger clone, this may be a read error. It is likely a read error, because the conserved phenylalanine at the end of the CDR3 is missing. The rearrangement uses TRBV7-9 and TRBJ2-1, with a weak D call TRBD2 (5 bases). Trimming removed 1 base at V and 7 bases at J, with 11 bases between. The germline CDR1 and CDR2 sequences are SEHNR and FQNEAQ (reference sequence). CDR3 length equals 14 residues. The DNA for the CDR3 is TGTGCCAGCAGCTTAGAAGGGTGGAGGAATGAGCAGTTCTCC. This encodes CASSLEGWRNEQFS.

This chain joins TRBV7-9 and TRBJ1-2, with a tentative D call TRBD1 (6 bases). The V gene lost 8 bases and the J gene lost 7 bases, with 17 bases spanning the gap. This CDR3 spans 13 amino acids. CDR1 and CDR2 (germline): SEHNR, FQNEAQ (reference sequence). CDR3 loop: CASARGGALGYTF. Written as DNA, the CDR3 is TGTGCCAGCGCGAGGGGGGGGGCGCTTGGCTACACCTTC. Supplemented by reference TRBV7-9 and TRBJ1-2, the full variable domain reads DTGVSQNPRHKITKRGQNVTFRCDPISEHNRLYWYRQTLGQGPEFLTYFQNEAQLEKSRLLSDRFSAERPKGSFSTLEIQRTEQGDSAMYLCASARGGALGYTFGSGTRLTVV.

The CDR3 protein is CASSFTETGDGYGYTF. The CDR3 DNA follows: TGCGCCAGCAGCTTCACCGAGACAGGGGATGGGTATGGCTACACCTTC. This chain connects TRBV4-1 to TRBJ1-2, with TRBD1 matching over 8 bases. The germline V gene has CDR1 MGHRA and CDR2 YSYEKL. The CDR3 contains 16 residues. Unmatched junction bases numbered 13, after V lost 5 bases and J lost 5 bases.

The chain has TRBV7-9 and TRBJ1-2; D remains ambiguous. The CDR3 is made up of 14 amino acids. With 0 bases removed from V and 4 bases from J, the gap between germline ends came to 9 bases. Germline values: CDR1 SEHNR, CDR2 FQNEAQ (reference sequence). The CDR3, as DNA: TGTGCCAGCAGCTTAGCGGAGGGAGGCTATGGCTACACCTTC. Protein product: CASSLAEGGYGYTF.

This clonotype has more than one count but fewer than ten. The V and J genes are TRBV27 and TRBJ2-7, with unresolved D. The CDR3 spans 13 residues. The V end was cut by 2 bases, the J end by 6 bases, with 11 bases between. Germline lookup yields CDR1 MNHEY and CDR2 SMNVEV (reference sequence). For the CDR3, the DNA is TGTGCCAGCAGTTTAGCCAGCTTCTCCGAGCAGTACTTC. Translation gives CASSLASFSEQYF.

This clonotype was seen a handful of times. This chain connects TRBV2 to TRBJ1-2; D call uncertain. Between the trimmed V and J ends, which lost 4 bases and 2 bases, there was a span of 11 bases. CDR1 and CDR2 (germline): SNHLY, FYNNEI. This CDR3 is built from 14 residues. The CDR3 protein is CASSGGRRNYGYTF. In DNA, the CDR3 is TGTGCCAGCAGTGGTGGCAGGAGGAACTATGGCTACACCTTC.

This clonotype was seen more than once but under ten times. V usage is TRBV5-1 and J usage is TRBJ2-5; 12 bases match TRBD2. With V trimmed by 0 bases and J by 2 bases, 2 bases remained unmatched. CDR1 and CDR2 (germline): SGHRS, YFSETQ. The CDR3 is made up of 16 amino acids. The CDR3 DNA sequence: TGCGCCAGCAGCTTGGAACTAGCGGGAGGACAAGAGACCCAGTACTTC. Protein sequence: CASSLELAGGQETQYF.

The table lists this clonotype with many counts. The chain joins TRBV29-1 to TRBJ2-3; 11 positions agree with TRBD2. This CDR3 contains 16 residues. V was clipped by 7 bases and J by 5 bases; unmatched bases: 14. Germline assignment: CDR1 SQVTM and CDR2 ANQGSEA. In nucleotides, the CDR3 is TGCAGCGGGAGGACTAGCGGGCCCGTAGGTCAAGATACGCAGTATTTT. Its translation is CSGRTSGPVGQDTQYF.